A single TCR beta chain is shown here with its context. Its cognate antigen is unknown. Lesional scalp tissue (obtained by punch biopsy) and peripheral blood were collected from alopecia areata patients. The sorting of PBMCs gave CD4+ and CD8+ T cells. The CDR3 is made up of 13 amino acids. Germline CDR1 and CDR2: SQVTM and ANQGSEA. V dropped 6 bases and J dropped 8; count of bases not matched to a gene: 10. This record comes from a study of CD8+ T cells in alopecia areata. Whole-study context: A regimen of oral tofacitinib, 5 to 10 mg twice daily, was given to treated patients. Whole-study results and caveats: Clonality was higher in lesional than normal scalp, especially in alopecia totalis/universalis.

cDNA reverse transcribed from extracted RNA served as the sequencing template. Produced via immunoSEQ multiplex PCR; TCRdb's table is partial and in-frame only. This table has under 300,000 clones, under 70% appearing once. The sample in question was CD4+ T cells sorted from blood, obtained at week 0. The TCR sequence derives from a human donor with alopecia areata. V usage is TRBV29-1 and J usage is TRBJ2-1; 7 positions match TRBD2. CDR3 protein: CSVGLVLGDEQFF. For the CDR3, the DNA is TGCAGCGTCGGACTAGTTTTAGGCGATGAGCAGTTCTTC.